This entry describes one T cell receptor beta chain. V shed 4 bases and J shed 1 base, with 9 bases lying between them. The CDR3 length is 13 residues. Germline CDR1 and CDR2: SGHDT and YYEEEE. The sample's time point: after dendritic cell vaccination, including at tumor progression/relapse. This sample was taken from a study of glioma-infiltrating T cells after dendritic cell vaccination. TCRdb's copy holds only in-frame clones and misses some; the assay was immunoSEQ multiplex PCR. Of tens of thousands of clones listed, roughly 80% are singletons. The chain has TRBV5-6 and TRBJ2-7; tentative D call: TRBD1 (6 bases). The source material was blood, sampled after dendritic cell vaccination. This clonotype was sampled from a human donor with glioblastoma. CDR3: CASSDDRSYEQYF. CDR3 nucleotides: TGTGCCAGCAGCGATGACAGGTCCTACGAGCAGTACTTC.